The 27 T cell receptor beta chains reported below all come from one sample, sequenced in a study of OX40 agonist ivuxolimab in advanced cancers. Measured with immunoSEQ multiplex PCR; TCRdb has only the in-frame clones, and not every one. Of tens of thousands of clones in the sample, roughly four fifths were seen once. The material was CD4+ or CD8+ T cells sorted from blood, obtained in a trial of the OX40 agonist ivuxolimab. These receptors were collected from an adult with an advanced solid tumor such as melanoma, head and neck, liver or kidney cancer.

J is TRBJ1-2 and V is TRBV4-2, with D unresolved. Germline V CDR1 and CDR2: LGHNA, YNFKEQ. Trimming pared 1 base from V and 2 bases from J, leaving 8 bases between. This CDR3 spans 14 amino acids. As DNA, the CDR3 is TGTGCCAGCAGCCAAGCCGGACGGAACTATGGCTACACCTTC. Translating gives CASSQAGRNYGYTF.

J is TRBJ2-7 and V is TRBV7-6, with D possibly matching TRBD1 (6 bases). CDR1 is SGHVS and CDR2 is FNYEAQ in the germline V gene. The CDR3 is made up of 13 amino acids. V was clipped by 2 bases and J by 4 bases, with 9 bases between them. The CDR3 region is CASSLQDSYEQYF. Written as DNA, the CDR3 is TGTGCCAGCAGCTTACAGGACAGTTACGAGCAGTACTTC.

The CDR3 region has the DNA TGTGCCAGCCGAGCGGGGGGAGGCACCGGGGAGCTGTTTTTT. It specifies CASRAGGGTGELFF. The rearrangement joins TRBV6-1 to TRBJ2-2; 9 bases fit TRBD2. Germline values: CDR1 MNHNS, CDR2 SASEGT. The CDR3 has 14 residues. V lost 8 bases to trimming and J lost 4 bases; unmatched junction nucleotides: 5.

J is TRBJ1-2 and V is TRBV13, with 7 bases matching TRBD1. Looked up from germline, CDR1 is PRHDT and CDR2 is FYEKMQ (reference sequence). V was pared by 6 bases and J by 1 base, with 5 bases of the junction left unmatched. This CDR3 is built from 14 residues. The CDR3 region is CASSRQGFNYGYTF. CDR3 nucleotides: TGTGCCAGCAGTCGACAGGGTTTTAACTATGGCTACACCTTC.

The CDR3: CASSQTGSNANTGELFF. In DNA form, the CDR3 reads TGTGCCAGCTCACAAACTGGGTCGAACGCGAACACCGGGGAGCTGTTTTTT. The chain has TRBV18 and TRBJ2-2; D ambiguous. This CDR3 contains 17 residues. V shed 4 bases and J shed 0 bases, with 15 bases lying between them. Germline V CDR1 and CDR2: KGHSH, LQKENI. Filled out from reference TRBV18 and TRBJ2-2, the complete variable domain reads NAGVMQNPRHLVRRRGQEARLRCSPMKGHSHVYWYRQLPEEGLKFMVYLQKENIIDESGMPKERFSAEFPKEGPSILRIQQVVRGDSAAYFCASSQTGSNANTGELFFGEGSRLTVL.

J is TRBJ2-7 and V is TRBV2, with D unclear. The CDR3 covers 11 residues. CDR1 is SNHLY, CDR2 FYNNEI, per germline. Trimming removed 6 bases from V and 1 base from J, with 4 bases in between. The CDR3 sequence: CASRGSYEQYF. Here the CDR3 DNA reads TGTGCCAGCAGGGGATCCTACGAGCAGTACTTC.

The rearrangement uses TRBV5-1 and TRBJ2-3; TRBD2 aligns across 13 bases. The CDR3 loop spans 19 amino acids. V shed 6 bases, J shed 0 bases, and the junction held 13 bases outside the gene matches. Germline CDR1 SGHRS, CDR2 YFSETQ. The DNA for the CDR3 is TGCGCCAGCACCCCAACGGGACTAGCGGGACAAACTAGCACAGATACGCAGTATTTT. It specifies CASTPTGLAGQTSTDTQYF.

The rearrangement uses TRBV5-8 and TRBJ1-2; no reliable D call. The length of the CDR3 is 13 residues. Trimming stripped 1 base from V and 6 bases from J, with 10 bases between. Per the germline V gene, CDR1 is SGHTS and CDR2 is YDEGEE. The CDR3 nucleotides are TGTGCCAGCAGCTTGAGGCCAGCAAATGGCTACACCTTC. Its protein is CASSLRPANGYTF.

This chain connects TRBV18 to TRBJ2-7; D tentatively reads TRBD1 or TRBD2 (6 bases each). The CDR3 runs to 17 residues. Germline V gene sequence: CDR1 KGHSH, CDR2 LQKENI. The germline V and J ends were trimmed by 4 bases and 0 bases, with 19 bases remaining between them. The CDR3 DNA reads TGTGCCAGCTCACGCAAAGCCGGGGGCCAGAGCTCCTACGAGCAGTACTTC. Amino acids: CASSRKAGGQSSYEQYF.

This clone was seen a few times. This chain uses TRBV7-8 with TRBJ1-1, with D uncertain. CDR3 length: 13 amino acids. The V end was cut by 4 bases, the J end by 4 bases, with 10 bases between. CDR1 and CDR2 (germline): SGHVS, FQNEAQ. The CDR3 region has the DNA TGTGCCAGCAGCTCCCGTGAGGGCACTGAAGCTTTCTTT. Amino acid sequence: CASSSREGTEAFF. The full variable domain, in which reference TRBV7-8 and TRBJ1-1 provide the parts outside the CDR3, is GAGVSQSPRYKVAKRGQDVALRCDPISGHVSLFWYQQALGQGPEFLTYFQNEAQLDKSGLPSDRFFAERPEGSVSTLKIQRTQQEDSAVYLCASSSREGTEAFFGQGTRLTVV.

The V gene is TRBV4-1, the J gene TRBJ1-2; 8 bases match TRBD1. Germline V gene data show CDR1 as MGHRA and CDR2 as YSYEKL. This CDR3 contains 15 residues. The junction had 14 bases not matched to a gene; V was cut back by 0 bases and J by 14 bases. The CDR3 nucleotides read TGCGCCAGCAGCCAAGATGGCCCCGGACAGGGAGGTGGAACCTTC. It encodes CASSQDGPGQGGGTF.

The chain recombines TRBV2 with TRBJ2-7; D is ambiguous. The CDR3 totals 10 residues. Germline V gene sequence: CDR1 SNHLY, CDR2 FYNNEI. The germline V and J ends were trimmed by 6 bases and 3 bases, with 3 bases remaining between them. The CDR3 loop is CASSDYEQYF. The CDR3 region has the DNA TGTGCCAGCAGCGACTACGAGCAGTACTTC.

In DNA form, the CDR3 reads TGCGCCAGCAGCTTGGATGGTCTTAGCACAGATACGCAGTATTTT. It translates to CASSLDGLSTDTQYF. The V and J genes are TRBV5-1 and TRBJ2-3, with D unclear. CDR1 SGHRS and CDR2 YFSETQ come from the germline V gene. The CDR3 spans 15 residues. Trimming removed 0 bases at V and 0 bases at J, with 8 bases between.

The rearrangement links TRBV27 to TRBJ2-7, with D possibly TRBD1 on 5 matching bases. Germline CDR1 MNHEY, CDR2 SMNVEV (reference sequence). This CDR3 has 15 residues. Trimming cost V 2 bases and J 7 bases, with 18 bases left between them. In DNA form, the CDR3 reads TGTGCCAGCAGTTTAGGGGCAGGACCACTACAAGAGCAGTACTTC. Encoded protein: CASSLGAGPLQEQYF.

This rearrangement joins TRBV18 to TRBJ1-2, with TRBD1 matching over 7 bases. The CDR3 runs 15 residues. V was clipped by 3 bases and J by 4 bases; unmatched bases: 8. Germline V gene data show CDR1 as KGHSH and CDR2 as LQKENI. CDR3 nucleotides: TGTGCCAGCTCACCCCAAGACAGGGTGGGCTATGGCTACACCTTC. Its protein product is CASSPQDRVGYGYTF.

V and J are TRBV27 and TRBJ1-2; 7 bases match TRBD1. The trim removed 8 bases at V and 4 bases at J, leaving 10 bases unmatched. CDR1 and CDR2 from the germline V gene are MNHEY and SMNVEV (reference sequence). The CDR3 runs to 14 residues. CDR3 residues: CASYGRGKGYGYTF. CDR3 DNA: TGTGCCAGCTACGGCAGGGGGAAGGGCTATGGCTACACCTTC.

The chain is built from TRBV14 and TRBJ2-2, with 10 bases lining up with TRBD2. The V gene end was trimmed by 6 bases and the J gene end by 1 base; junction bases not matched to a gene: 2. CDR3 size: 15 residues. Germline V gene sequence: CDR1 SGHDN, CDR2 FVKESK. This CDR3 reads CASRRTSGNTGELFF. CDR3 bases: TGTGCCAGCAGAAGGACTAGCGGGAACACCGGGGAGCTGTTTTTT.

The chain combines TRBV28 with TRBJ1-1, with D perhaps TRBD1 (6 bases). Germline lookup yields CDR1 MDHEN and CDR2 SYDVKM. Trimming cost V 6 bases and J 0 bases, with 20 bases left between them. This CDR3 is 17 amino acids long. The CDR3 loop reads CASRIEGIGGLNTEAFF. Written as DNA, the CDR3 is TGTGCCAGCAGGATCGAGGGGATAGGGGGGTTGAACACTGAAGCTTTCTTT.

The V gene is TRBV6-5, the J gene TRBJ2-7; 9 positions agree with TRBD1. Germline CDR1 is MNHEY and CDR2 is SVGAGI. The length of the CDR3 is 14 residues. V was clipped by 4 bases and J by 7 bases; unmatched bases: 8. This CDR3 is CASSSSGQGREQYF. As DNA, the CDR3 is TGTGCCAGCAGTTCCTCCGGACAGGGGCGGGAGCAGTACTTC.

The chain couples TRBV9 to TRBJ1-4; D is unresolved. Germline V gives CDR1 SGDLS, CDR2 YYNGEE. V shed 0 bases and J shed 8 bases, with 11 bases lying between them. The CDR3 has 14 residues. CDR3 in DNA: TGTGCCAGCAGCGTAGGTGACACCGGAGAAAAACTGTTTTTT. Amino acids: CASSVGDTGEKLFF.

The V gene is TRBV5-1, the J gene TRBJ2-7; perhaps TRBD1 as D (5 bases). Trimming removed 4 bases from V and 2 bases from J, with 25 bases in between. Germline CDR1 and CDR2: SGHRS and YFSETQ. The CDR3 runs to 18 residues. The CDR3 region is CASSPLLPGHSIAYEQYF. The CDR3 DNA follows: TGCGCCAGCAGCCCTCTCCTACCTGGACATTCGATCGCCTACGAGCAGTACTTC.

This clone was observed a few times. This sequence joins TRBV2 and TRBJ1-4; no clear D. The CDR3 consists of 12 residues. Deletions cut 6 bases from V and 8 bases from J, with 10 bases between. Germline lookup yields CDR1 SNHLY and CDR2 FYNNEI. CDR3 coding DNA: TGTGCCAGCAGGATAAGTCAGGAAAAACTGTTTTTT. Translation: CASRISQEKLFF.

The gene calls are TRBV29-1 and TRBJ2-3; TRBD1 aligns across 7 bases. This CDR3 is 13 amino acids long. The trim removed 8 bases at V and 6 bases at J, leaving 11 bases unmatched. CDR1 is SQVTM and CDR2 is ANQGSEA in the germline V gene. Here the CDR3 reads CSIRQEDRDTQYF. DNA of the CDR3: TGCAGCATAAGACAGGAGGACAGGGATACGCAGTATTTT.

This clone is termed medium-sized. The CDR3 nucleotides read TGTGCCAGCAGGGATTGGTCAGCCTCCTACGAGCAGTACTTC. Amino acids: CASRDWSASYEQYF. The chain carries TRBV6-6 and TRBJ2-7, with D unclear. The CDR3 length is 14 residues. Trimming removed 6 bases from V and 0 bases from J, with 12 bases in between. CDR1 is MNHNY and CDR2 is SVGAGI in the germline V gene (reference sequence).

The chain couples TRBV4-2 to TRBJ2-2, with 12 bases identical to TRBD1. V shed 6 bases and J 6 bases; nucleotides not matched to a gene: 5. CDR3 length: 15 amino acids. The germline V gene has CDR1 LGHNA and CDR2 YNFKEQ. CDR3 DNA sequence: TGTGCCAGCAGACCCGGGACAGGGGGCCCCGGGGAGCTGTTTTTT. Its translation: CASRPGTGGPGELFF.

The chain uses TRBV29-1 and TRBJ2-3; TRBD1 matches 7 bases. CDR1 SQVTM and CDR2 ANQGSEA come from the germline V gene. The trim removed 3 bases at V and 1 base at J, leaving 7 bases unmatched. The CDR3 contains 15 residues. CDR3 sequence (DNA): TGCAGCGTTGACCGAGGGGGCGGCCGCACAGATACGCAGTATTTT. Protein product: CSVDRGGGRTDTQYF.

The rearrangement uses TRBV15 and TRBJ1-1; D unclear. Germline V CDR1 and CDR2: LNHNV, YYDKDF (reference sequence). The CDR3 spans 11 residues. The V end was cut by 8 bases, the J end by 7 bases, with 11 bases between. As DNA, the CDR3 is TGTGCCACCCGGAACCACGGTGAAGCTTTCTTT. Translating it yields CATRNHGEAFF.